These 18 T cell receptor beta chains share one sample of origin, sequenced in a study of CXCR3-negative and CXCR3-positive naive CD8 T cells. UMI-labeled 5' RACE TRB cDNA libraries were prepared from the cells. Following a re-call of the 5' RACE reads, TCRdb has one entry per CDR3 protein and lacks DNA. The listing contains some 140,000 distinct CDR3 sequences. These receptors' targets are unknown. Study findings and constraints: CXCR3-negative naive cells had less hydrophobic TRB CDR3s than did CXCR3-positive naive cells.

Input material: naive CXCR3+ CD8+ T cells from blood. Subset denoted: CD45RO-CCR7+CD27+CD95- naive CD8+ T cells expressing CXCR3 (TNR3+). These receptors came from a human donor in good health. Some clones in this sample may be carry-over from other donors' samples.

The gene calls are TRBV7-9 and TRBJ1-4. The CDR3 sequence is 16 residues long. CDR1 is SEHNR, CDR2 FQNEAQ, per germline (reference sequence). This chain's CDR3 is CASSPLERITNEKLFF.

The genes are TRBV20-1 and TRBJ2-1; lacking DNA, the TRBD2 call made by TCRdb goes unchecked. This CDR3 contains 13 residues. Per germline, CDR1 DFQATT and CDR2 SNEGSKA (reference sequence). The CDR3 sequence: CSATLAGNQEQFF.

The CDR3 sequence is CARGSWGDTEAFF. The J gene is TRBJ1-1, the V gene TRBV5-4; the TCRdb D gene call, TRBD1, has no DNA to confirm it. CDR1 is SGHNT, CDR2 YYREEE, per germline (reference sequence). This CDR3 is 13 amino acids long.

The chain carries TRBV7-8 and TRBJ2-1; TCRdb names TRBD2, which stays unverified in the absence of DNA. This CDR3 contains 16 residues. Germline-derived CDR1 and CDR2 are SGHVS and FQNEAQ. The CDR3 is CASSPGRLAGFTEQFF.

The J gene is TRBJ2-1, the V gene TRBV29-1; as DNA is missing, the TRBD2 call by TCRdb cannot be tested. Germline V gene lookup returns CDR1 SQVTM and CDR2 ANQGSEA. This CDR3 has 13 amino acids. The CDR3 reads CSVEVPSDNEQFF.

CDR3: CSAKTAYEQYF. The chain is built from TRBV20-1 and TRBJ2-7. CDR1 is DFQATT, CDR2 SNEGSKA, per germline (reference sequence). The CDR3 is 11 amino acids.

The chain links TRBV7-9 to TRBJ2-3. Germline lookup yields CDR1 SEHNR and CDR2 FQNEAQ (reference sequence). This CDR3 comprises 12 residues. The CDR3 loop reads CASSVSTDTQYF.

The CDR3 sequence is CASSKRTGGRETQYF. The chain links TRBV21-1 to TRBJ2-5; TCRdb calls TRBD1, which cannot be checked without DNA. TRBV21-1 is noted as a pseudogene. The CDR3 spans 15 residues.

This chain connects TRBV20-1 to TRBJ2-5. Germline V gene lookup returns CDR1 DFQATT and CDR2 SNEGSKA (reference sequence). The CDR3 is 14 amino acids. CDR3 sequence reads: CSARERTLQETQYF.

V and J are TRBV20-1 and TRBJ2-1; the TCRdb call, TRBD2, lacks DNA for checking. In germline, CDR1 is DFQATT, CDR2 SNEGSKA (reference sequence). The CDR3 contains 14 residues. The CDR3 here is CSAEGQNSYNEQFF.

The chain carries TRBV28 and TRBJ2-6; the D call from TCRdb, TRBD1, cannot be confirmed without DNA. Germline V gives CDR1 MDHEN, CDR2 SYDVKM. There are 14 residues in the CDR3. CDR3 sequence reads: CASRTGSGANVLTF.

The chain uses TRBV16 and TRBJ2-3; TCRdb indicates TRBD1, and absent DNA this call remains unverified. CDR1 is KGHSY and CDR2 is FQNENV in the germline V gene. This CDR3 is built from 15 residues. The CDR3 spells CASSQPGQGEDTQYF.

This sequence joins TRBV28 and TRBJ2-7; absent DNA, TCRdb's TRBD2 call cannot be checked. The germline V gene has CDR1 MDHEN and CDR2 SYDVKM. The CDR3 consists of 14 residues. CDR3 protein: CASSPGTAGAEQYF.

The V and J genes are TRBV7-3 and TRBJ2-4; with no DNA, the TCRdb D assignment of TRBD2 cannot be verified. The CDR3 runs to 19 residues. Germline loops: CDR1 SGHTA, CDR2 FQGTGA. CDR3 amino acids: CASSLTMAGGPLAKNIQYF.

The CDR3 spells CASSYLAGGGETQYF. The J gene is TRBJ2-5, the V gene TRBV5-4; TCRdb's assignment of TRBD2 cannot be checked, as there is no DNA. The germline V gene has CDR1 SGHNT and CDR2 YYREEE (reference sequence). The CDR3 totals 15 residues. Using reference TRBV5-4 and TRBJ2-5 for the parts outside the CDR3, the full variable domain is ETGVTQSPTHLIKTRGQQVTLRCSSQSGHNTVSWYQQALGQGPQFIFQYYREEENGRGNFPPRFSGLQFPNYSSELNVNALELDDSALYLCASSYLAGGGETQYFGPGTRLLVL.

This chain joins TRBV28 and TRBJ2-7; TCRdb proposes TRBD1, but this gene call is untestable without DNA. Germline V gene lookup returns CDR1 MDHEN and CDR2 SYDVKM. The CDR3 runs 12 residues. The CDR3: CASSLFPGEQYF.

J is TRBJ2-2 and V is TRBV2. The germline gives CDR1 SNHLY, CDR2 FYNNEI. This CDR3 comprises 12 residues. CDR3 amino acids: CASSVFTGELFF.

The chain recombines TRBV5-1 with TRBJ2-7; TCRdb picks TRBD1, but there is no DNA to check that call. Germline CDR1 is SGHRS and CDR2 is YFSETQ. The CDR3 covers 16 residues. This CDR3 reads CASSLTRDRVSYEQYF.